This T cell receptor beta chain was identified during a study of cytomegalovirus exposure and HLA in healthy donors. Study outcomes and limitations: Among immune exposure information, only CMV serostatus was available. Investigators reported 150 to 200 TCR beta chains as tied to cytomegalovirus. The classifier reportedly diagnosed cytomegalovirus status with high specificity and sensitivity. Donors were assumed by presence/absence analyses to have roughly uniform sequencing depth.

As to this clone: What it recognizes is unknown.

Vbeta (60) and Jbeta (13) primers were used in the PCR. Sequencing was performed with immunoSEQ multiplex PCR; in TCRdb, only in-frame clones are kept and a portion is missing. The sample includes roughly 170,000 clones, around four fifths seen only once; the top ten take approximately 1.2%. The CDR3 is 16 amino acids. Germline-derived CDR1 and CDR2 are SGDLS and YYNGEE. The V end lost 3 bases, the J end lost 0 bases, and 12 bases lay between the germline ends. The TCR comes from a man under 40 in good health and CMV-seronegative. The sample consisted of PBMCs. The chain employs TRBV9 and TRBJ2-2; D ambiguous. Here the CDR3 DNA reads TGTGCCAGCAGCGGTAACAGAGTCGCGAACACCGGGGAGCTGTTTTTT. Translating gives CASSGNRVANTGELFF.